This T cell receptor beta chain was documented in a study of OX40 agonist ivuxolimab in advanced cancers. CDR3 length: 14 residues. The V gene lost 3 bases and the J gene lost 2 bases, with 10 bases spanning the gap. Germline V gives CDR1 SGHTA, CDR2 FQGNSA. For this clone: Its antigen is currently unknown.

Method: immunoSEQ multiplex PCR; TCRdb's copy keeps in-frame clones and lacks some. The table records about 52,000 clones, 90% to 95% of them present only once. Broader study findings: Expanded clones belonging to CD8+ T cells outnumbered, on average, those of CD4+.

The receptor was isolated from an adult with an advanced solid tumor such as melanoma, head and neck, liver or kidney cancer. The specimen comprised CD4+ or CD8+ T cells sorted from blood, sampled in a trial of the OX40 agonist ivuxolimab. The gene calls are TRBV7-2 and TRBJ1-1; D possibly corresponds to TRBD1 (5 bases). The CDR3 DNA follows: TGTGCCAGCAGCTTCTGGGGGGGAAACACTGAAGCTTTCTTT. It is translated as CASSFWGGNTEAFF. The full variable domain, completed using reference TRBV7-2 and TRBJ1-1, is GAGVSQSPSNKVTEKGKDVELRCDPISGHTALYWYRQSLGQGLEFLIYFQGNSAPDKSGLPSDRFSAERTGGSVSTLTIQRTQQEDSAVYLCASSFWGGNTEAFFGQGTRLTVV.